Following are 4 T cell receptor beta chains from one sample sequenced in a study of cytomegalovirus exposure and HLA in healthy donors. Both 60 Vbeta primers and 13 Jbeta primers went into the PCR. Clones were sequenced by immunoSEQ multiplex PCR, and TCRdb holds only the in-frame ones, with some missing. Of around 100,000 clones listed, around 64% were seen once; the top ten hold 2.2%. The source material was PBMCs. The receptor set was obtained from a woman under 40 in good health and CMV-seronegative.

The rearrangement links TRBV28 to TRBJ2-3; 8 nucleotides agree with TRBD2. CDR3 length equals 16 residues. In germline, CDR1 is MDHEN, CDR2 SYDVKM. The ends lost 3 bases at V and 6 bases at J; junction bases unmatched: 11. CDR3 coding DNA: TGTGCCAGCAGTTTTGACGGGAGGGCCGCGTTGGATACGCAGTATTTT. Translated: CASSFDGRAALDTQYF.

This clone was seen just once. The chain couples TRBV2 to TRBJ2-7; tentative D call: TRBD1 (6 bases). V was clipped by 5 bases and J by 0 bases, with 11 bases between them. This CDR3 region has 14 residues. Germline V CDR1 and CDR2: SNHLY, FYNNEI. The DNA of the CDR3 is TGTGCCAGCAGTCCGGGACAACGCTCCTACGAGCAGTACTTC. It specifies CASSPGQRSYEQYF.

The chain employs TRBV29-1 and TRBJ1-1; maybe TRBD1 (5 bases). The CDR3 is made up of 12 amino acids. Germline V gene data show CDR1 as SQVTM and CDR2 as ANQGSEA. The V and J ends lost 2 bases and 5 bases respectively, with 9 bases between them. DNA for the CDR3: TGCAGCGTTGAAAGGGGAGGAACTGAAGCTTTCTTT. Translating gives CSVERGGTEAFF. Variable domain in full (rest from reference TRBV29-1 and TRBJ1-1): SAVISQKPSRDICQRGTSLTIQCQVDSQVTMMFWYRQQPGQSLTLIATANQGSEATYESGFVIDKFPISRPNLTFSTLTVSNMSPEDSSIYLCSVERGGTEAFFGQGTRLTVV.

V gene TRBV5-1 combines with J gene TRBJ2-5; 10 bases are a match to TRBD1. The CDR3 spans 16 residues. Germline V gene data show CDR1 as SGHRS and CDR2 as YFSETQ. J lost 4 bases, V lost 2 bases, and 8 bases had no gene match. This CDR3 reads CASSFSDRGRGETQYF. The CDR3 DNA reads as TGCGCCAGCAGCTTTTCAGACAGGGGGCGCGGAGAGACCCAGTACTTC.